Listed here are 19 T cell receptor beta chains from one sample, sequenced in a study of cytomegalovirus exposure and HLA in healthy donors. The data were produced by immunoSEQ multiplex PCR, yet TCRdb's version contains in-frame clones alone and is incomplete. Of 130,000 to 150,000 clones in the sample, approximately 90% were seen once. The specimen sequenced was PBMCs. The receptors originated from a young man in good health and CMV-seronegative.

This rearrangement joins TRBV7-3 to TRBJ1-2; 7 nucleotides line up with TRBD1. CDR3 size: 14 residues. The V and J ends lost 5 bases and 4 bases, in that order; junction bases with no gene match: 7. Looked up from germline, CDR1 is SGHTA and CDR2 is FQGTGA. The CDR3 region has the DNA TGTGCCAGCAGCAAAGAGACAGGGCCCTATGGCTACACCTTC. This codes for CASSKETGPYGYTF.

The rearrangement joins TRBV18 to TRBJ2-1; the match to TRBD1 covers 7 bases. V dropped 0 bases and J dropped 5; count of bases not matched to a gene: 4. Germline V gives CDR1 KGHSH, CDR2 LQKENI. The CDR3 covers 15 residues. The CDR3 protein is CASSPPIDRDNEQFF. CDR3 sequence (DNA): TGTGCCAGCTCACCACCGATTGACAGGGACAATGAGCAGTTCTTC.

This rearrangement joins TRBV27 to TRBJ2-1, with 7 bases aligning to TRBD2. With V trimmed by 5 bases and J by 5 bases, 15 bases remained unmatched. CDR1 and CDR2 from the germline V gene are MNHEY and SMNVEV (reference sequence). The CDR3 has 17 amino acids. The CDR3: CASSNWAGVRENNEQFF. The CDR3 region has the DNA TGTGCCAGCAGTAATTGGGCGGGAGTCCGAGAAAACAATGAGCAGTTCTTC.

This chain connects TRBV14 to TRBJ1-2, with 8 bases identical to TRBD1. The CDR3 totals 15 residues. J was trimmed by 5 bases and V by 3 bases; bases with no gene match: 8. Germline CDR1 SGHDN, CDR2 FVKESK. This chain's CDR3 is CASSQRQGRLYGYTF. The CDR3 nucleotides are TGTGCCAGCAGCCAGCGACAGGGGCGGCTATATGGCTACACCTTC.

CDR3 in amino acids: CATSRDRWTGGEQYV. The CDR3 bases are TGTGCCACCAGCAGAGATCGGTGGACAGGGGGAGAGCAGTACGTC. This chain connects TRBV15 to TRBJ2-7; TRBD1 agrees at 10 bases. This CDR3 is 15 amino acids long. In germline, CDR1 is LNHNV, CDR2 YYDKDF (reference sequence). Losses at the gene ends were 0 bases for V and 7 bases for J; bases not matched to a gene: 6.

This clone was seen a few times. V and J are TRBV5-1 and TRBJ1-2, with TRBD1 matching 9 bases. CDR3 length: 15 residues. Trimming took 4 bases from V and 8 from J; bases not matched to a gene: 12. The germline CDR1 and CDR2 sequences are SGHRS and YFSETQ. CDR3 amino acids: CASSAGQGVPIGYTF. In DNA form, the CDR3 reads TGCGCCAGCAGCGCGGGACAGGGAGTCCCTATAGGCTACACCTTC.

The chain links TRBV5-4 to TRBJ2-7; D is unresolved. This CDR3 spans 13 amino acids. Germline V lookup: CDR1 SGHNT, CDR2 YYREEE (reference sequence). V lost 5 bases to trimming and J lost 1 base, with 10 bases between them. CDR3: CASRPQASYEQYF. The DNA for the CDR3 is TGTGCCAGCAGACCCCAGGCGTCCTACGAGCAGTACTTC. Full variable domain (missing parts from reference TRBV5-4 and TRBJ2-7): ETGVTQSPTHLIKTRGQQVTLRCSSQSGHNTVSWYQQALGQGPQFIFQYYREEENGRGNFPPRFSGLQFPNYSSELNVNALELDDSALYLCASRPQASYEQYFGPGTRLTVT.

The chain is built from TRBV5-4 and TRBJ2-3, with 9 nucleotides matching TRBD2. The CDR3 runs 16 residues. The junction had 5 bases not matched to a gene; V was cut back by 0 bases and J by 3 bases. Germline V gene sequence: CDR1 SGHNT, CDR2 YYREEE (reference sequence). The CDR3 region has the DNA TGTGCCAGCAGCTTGGGGCGGGGGGGCCTTACAGATACGCAGTATTTT. Amino acids: CASSLGRGGLTDTQYF.

V is TRBV5-1 and J is TRBJ2-2; D might be TRBD2 (6 bases). This CDR3 has 17 amino acids. Germline CDR1 is SGHRS and CDR2 is YFSETQ. Deletions cut 4 bases from V and 6 bases from J, with 22 bases between. The CDR3 is CASSPSSRGGWAGELFF. CDR3 coding DNA: TGCGCCAGCAGCCCCTCATCTAGGGGAGGTTGGGCCGGGGAGCTGTTTTTT.

The gene calls are TRBV6-1 and TRBJ2-2; possibly TRBD1 for D (5 bases). The CDR3 is 16 residues long. V shed 2 bases and J shed 5 bases, with 15 bases lying between them. Germline V CDR1 and CDR2: MNHNS, SASEGT. The CDR3 loop reads CASSEQGPRLTGELFF. CDR3 sequence (DNA): TGTGCCAGCAGTGAACAGGGCCCGCGCCTTACCGGGGAGCTGTTTTTT.

The chain recombines TRBV5-1 with TRBJ2-1; 10 positions match TRBD2. Per germline, CDR1 SGHRS and CDR2 YFSETQ. This CDR3 spans 14 amino acids. Trimming removed 5 bases from V and 5 bases from J; junction bases left unmatched: 4. This CDR3 reads CASRAGGPDNEQFF. The CDR3 DNA sequence: TGCGCCAGCAGAGCGGGAGGGCCGGACAATGAGCAGTTCTTC.

This chain links TRBV7-9 with TRBJ1-1; D possibly corresponds to TRBD1 (5 bases). Trimming shortened V by 3 bases and J by 3 bases, and 14 bases separated the two germline ends. The CDR3 is made up of 15 amino acids. Germline CDR1 and CDR2: SEHNR and FQNEAQ (reference sequence). The CDR3 loop is CASSFLEGEDTEAFF. For the CDR3, the DNA is TGTGCCAGCAGCTTTTTAGAAGGGGAGGACACTGAAGCTTTCTTT.

V is TRBV30 and J is TRBJ2-3, with TRBD1 matching 7 bases. V was pared by 5 bases and J by 2 bases, with 4 bases of the junction left unmatched. The CDR3 length is 13 residues. Germline V lookup: CDR1 GTSNPN, CDR2 SVGIG (reference sequence). The CDR3, as DNA: TGTGCCTGGGGACAGGATAACACAGATACGCAGTATTTT. This encodes CAWGQDNTDTQYF.

The V and J genes are TRBV6-5 and TRBJ1-2; TRBD1 matches 7 bases. In germline, CDR1 is MNHEY, CDR2 SVGAGI. After removal of 0 bases from V and 0 bases from J, the junction contained 4 bases not matched to a gene. The CDR3 extends over 16 amino acids. CDR3 bases: TGTGCCAGCAGTTACTCGGTGACAGGGACTAACTATGGCTACACCTTC. Translating gives CASSYSVTGTNYGYTF.

The sample holds a few counts of this clone. The chain has TRBV9 and TRBJ1-1; maybe TRBD1 (6 bases). Trimming took off 4 bases at V and 6 bases at J, with 16 bases between the two ends. The length of the CDR3 is 14 residues. The germline V gene encodes CDR1 SGDLS and CDR2 YYNGEE. The chain's CDR3 is CASSPRGGSAEAFF. The CDR3 bases are TGTGCCAGCAGCCCAAGGGGGGGGTCGGCTGAAGCTTTCTTT.

The rearrangement links TRBV6-1 to TRBJ1-5; possible D gene TRBD1, 6 bases. V was clipped by 2 bases and J by 7 bases, with 15 bases between them. The germline V gene encodes CDR1 MNHNS and CDR2 SASEGT. CDR3 length equals 15 residues. The CDR3 sequence is CASSERGGQFQPQHF. CDR3 coding DNA: TGTGCCAGCAGTGAAAGGGGCGGACAGTTCCAGCCCCAGCATTTT.

This chain joins TRBV11-3 and TRBJ1-2, with no clear D. V lost 1 base, J lost 2 bases, and 5 bases lay in between. Germline loops: CDR1 SGHNT, CDR2 YENEEA. The CDR3 length is 13 residues. CDR3 in DNA: TGTGCCAGCAGCTTAGTAGAGAACTATGGCTACACCTTC. Protein: CASSLVENYGYTF.

This chain links TRBV12-5 with TRBJ2-1; TRBD1 aligns across 11 bases. Germline CDR1 LGHNT, CDR2 FRNRAP. This CDR3 region has 16 residues. V dropped 6 bases and J dropped 8; count of bases not matched to a gene: 12. CDR3 nucleotide sequence: TGTGCTAGTGGGCCCTTAATCCGGGACAGGGGGGATGAGCAGTTCTTC. Its protein product is CASGPLIRDRGDEQFF. Full variable domain (outside the CDR3, taken from reference TRBV12-5 and TRBJ2-1): DARVTQTPRHKVTEMGQEVTMRCQPILGHNTVFWYRQTMMQGLELLAYFRNRAPLDDSGMPKDRFSAEMPDATLATLKIQPSEPRDSAVYFCASGPLIRDRGDEQFFGPGTRLTVL.

This chain uses TRBV19 with TRBJ2-3; 14 bases map to TRBD2. The germline CDR1 and CDR2 sequences are LNHDA and SQIVND (reference sequence). Trimming cost V 4 bases and J 3 bases; bases outside gene matches: 6. The CDR3 has 17 residues. The DNA of the CDR3 is TGTGCCAGTAGTACAGGGACTAGCGGGAGTTGGACAGATACGCAGTATTTT. Protein sequence: CASSTGTSGSWTDTQYF.